This TCR beta chain derives from a study of shared clonotypes between healthy human individuals. The wider study: Donors consisted of a couple of women and three men between 18 and 49.

Sequenced by immunoSEQ multiplex PCR; TCRdb stores in-frame clones only, minus some. The sample holds some 2,100,000 clones; 95% are singletons and the top ten take approximately 0.13%. Germline loops: CDR1 SNHLY, CDR2 FYNNEI. CDR3 length: 16 residues. V lost 5 bases, J lost 0 bases, and 4 bases stayed unmatched. The source of this sequence is a young man in good health. Sequenced material: naive CD4+ T cells sorted from blood. Subset given: CD45RA+ positively selected. V is TRBV2 and J is TRBJ2-6; TRBD1 agrees at 7 bases. CDR3 nucleotide sequence: TGTGCCAGCAGTCGGGACAGCTTCTCTGGGGCCAACGTCCTGACTTTC. Its protein is CASSRDSFSGANVLTF.